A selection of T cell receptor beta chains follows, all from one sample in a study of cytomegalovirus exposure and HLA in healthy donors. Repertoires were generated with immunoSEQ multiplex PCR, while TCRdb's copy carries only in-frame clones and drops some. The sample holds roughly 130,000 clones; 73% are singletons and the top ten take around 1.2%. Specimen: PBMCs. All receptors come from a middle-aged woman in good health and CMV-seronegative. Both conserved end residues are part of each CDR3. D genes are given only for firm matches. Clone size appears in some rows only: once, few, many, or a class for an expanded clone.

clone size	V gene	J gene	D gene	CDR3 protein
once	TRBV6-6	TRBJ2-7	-	CASSRDIRSYEQYF
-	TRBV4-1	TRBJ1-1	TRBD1	CATRRQGTPINTEAFF
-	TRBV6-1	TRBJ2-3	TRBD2	CASRTSGGFTDTQYF
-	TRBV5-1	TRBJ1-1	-	CASSLGTADTEAFF
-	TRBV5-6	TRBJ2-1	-	CASSLFEGGGPYNEQFF
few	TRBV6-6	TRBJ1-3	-	CASSYLARQGNTIYF
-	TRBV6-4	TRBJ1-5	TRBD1	CASSDLGTGANQPQHF
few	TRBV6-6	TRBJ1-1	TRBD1	CASSSDRVILNTEAFF
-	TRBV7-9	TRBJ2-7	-	CASSLGTGTSAYEQYF
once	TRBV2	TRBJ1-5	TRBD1	CASSAPGQGYSNQPQHF
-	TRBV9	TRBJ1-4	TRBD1	CASSVATGTGPLEKLFF
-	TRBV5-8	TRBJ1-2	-	CASSKGGVYFGYTF
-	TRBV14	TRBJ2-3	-	CASSQGAQQYF
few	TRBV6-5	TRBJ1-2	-	CASSPRGRDYGYTF
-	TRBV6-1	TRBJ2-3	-	CASSDRQGGNTQYF
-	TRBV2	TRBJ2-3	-	CASSGSWRADTQYF
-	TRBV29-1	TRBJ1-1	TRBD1	CSARGQEAFF
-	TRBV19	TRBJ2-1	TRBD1	CASSTPGSTGDQQFF
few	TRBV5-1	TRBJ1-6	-	CASSPQQGAYSPLHF
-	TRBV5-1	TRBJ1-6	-	CASSFGGGGYNSPLHF
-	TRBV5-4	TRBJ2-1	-	CASSGSSGTSFGNEQFF
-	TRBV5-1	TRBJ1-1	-	CASSAGARDTEAFF
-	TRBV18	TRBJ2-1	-	CASSPTRGARVEQFF
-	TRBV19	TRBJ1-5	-	CATSRRVMIQPQHF
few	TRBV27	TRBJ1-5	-	CASSLSARYQPQHF
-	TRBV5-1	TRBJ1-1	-	CASSAGTSGETEAFF
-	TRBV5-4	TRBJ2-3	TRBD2	CASSKSGGAGSTDTQYF
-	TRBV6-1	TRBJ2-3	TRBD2	CASSVLSGANTDTQYF
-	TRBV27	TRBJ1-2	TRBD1	CASSQRRDSYGYTF